One T cell receptor beta chain is described in this entry. The SP2 primer and nested alpha and beta constant region primers amplified ligated cDNA in four rounds. TCRdb reanalysed the 5' RACE reads using MiXCR and keeps one entry per CDR3 protein. The table lists more than 45,000 distinct CDR3 sequences, approximately 6.6% of them singletons. This entry comes from a study of naive and memory T cell subsets. V shed 4 bases and J 5 bases; nucleotides not matched to a gene: 7. The CDR3 covers 15 residues. CDR1 is SGHRS and CDR2 is YFSETQ in the germline V gene. TCR cDNA received a 3' ligated oligonucleotide that carried a UMI. Cells were not sorted; total RNA input targeted roughly 1 to 1000 ng.

This receptor was identified in a male donor in good health. The chain employs TRBV5-1 and TRBJ2-7; 12 bases are a match to TRBD1. The CDR3 bases are TGCGCCAGCAGCAACACCGGGACAGGGGGCGACGAGCAGTACTTC. It yields the protein CASSNTGTGGDEQYF. The whole variable domain, filled in from reference TRBV5-1 and TRBJ2-7, reads KAGVTQTPRYLIKTRGQQVTLSCSPISGHRSVSWYQQTPGQGLQFLFEYFSETQRNKGNFPGRFSGRQFSNSRSEMNVSTLELGDSALYLCASSNTGTGGDEQYFGPGTRLTVT.